This TCR beta chain was sequenced for a study of OX40 agonist ivuxolimab in advanced cancers. Study results and caveats: Mean expanded clone counts were higher in CD8+ than CD4+ T cells.

There are 15 residues in the CDR3. V was clipped by 6 bases and J by 0 bases; unmatched bases: 6. Germline V gives CDR1 MRHNA, CDR2 SNTAGT. A remark on this clone: No antigen is known for it.

Assay used: immunoSEQ multiplex PCR; TCRdb lists only in-frame clones, some missing. Here the sample spans some 59,000 clones, 90% being singletons. This chain joins TRBV6-4 and TRBJ1-1, with TRBD1 matching 8 bases. The source was CD4+ or CD8+ T cells sorted from blood, collected in a trial of the OX40 agonist ivuxolimab. The receptor was isolated from an adult with an advanced solid tumor such as melanoma, head and neck, liver or kidney cancer. The CDR3 here is CASSAEQGVNTEAFF. CDR3 in DNA: TGTGCCAGCAGCGCCGAACAGGGGGTGAACACTGAAGCTTTCTTT.